The 17 T cell receptor beta chains listed next were all sequenced from one sample in a study of molecular identifiers for immune sequencing clone quantification. TCRdb reanalysed the PCR reads using MiXCR and keeps one entry per CDR3 protein. This repertoire shows a few hundred thousand distinct CDR3 sequences, roughly 23% found once; its top ten account for 0.7% to 0.95%. The sequencing input was naive CD8+ T cells from blood, with Jurkat cell RNA spiked in. Noted subset: FACS-sorted CD8+CD4-CCR7+CD45RA+ naive T cells. These receptors came from a human donor in good health. Some libraries in this study had Jurkat cell RNA spiked in.

With regard to this clonotype: This may arise from a read error, as a much more abundant clone is one base away. The chain joins TRBV7-9 to TRBJ2-2; 10 positions agree with TRBD2. The CDR3 loop spans 17 amino acids. The V gene's germline CDR1 is SEHNR and CDR2 FQNEAQ (reference sequence). CDR3 DNA: TGTGCCAGCAGCTTACCCCCTAGCGGGAGAGAGACCGGGGAGCTGTATTTT. This codes for CASSLPPSGRETGELYF.

Only a few counts were recorded for this clonotype. The chain recombines TRBV12-3 or TRBV12-4 with TRBJ1-1, with D tentatively TRBD1 (6 bases). The CDR3 length is 13 residues. The germline V and J ends were trimmed by 10 bases and 11 bases, with 23 bases remaining between them. The CDR3 region is CATGNPSGAQAFF. As DNA, the CDR3 is TGTGCCACCGGTAACCCATCGGGGGCGCAGGCTTTCTTT.

This clonotype has a single count. The missing conserved phenylalanine or tryptophan at the end of this CDR3 makes a read error likely. The CDR3 coding sequence is TGTGCCTGGAGTGTTGTCAGGGGCCTTACTGAAGCTTTCCTT. Its translation is CAWSVVRGLTEAFL. This rearrangement joins TRBV30 to TRBJ1-1; a possible D gene is TRBD1 (6 bases). CDR1 and CDR2 from the germline V gene are GTSNPN and SVGIG (reference sequence). The CDR3 runs 14 residues. With 0 bases removed from V and 5 bases from J, the gap between germline ends came to 13 bases.

This clonotype was observed many times. The chain uses TRBV29-1 and TRBJ1-1, with unresolved D. The germline V gene encodes CDR1 SQVTM and CDR2 ANQGSEA. The CDR3 loop spans 8 amino acids. V was pared by 6 bases and J by 8 bases, with 4 bases between. Here the CDR3 reads CSVSEAFF. As DNA, the CDR3 is TGCAGCGTGTCAGAAGCTTTCTTT.

This clonotype was counted ten times or more. This rearrangement joins TRBV29-1 to TRBJ2-2; D is undetermined. Deletions cut 7 bases from V and 1 base from J, with 10 bases between. Per the germline V gene, CDR1 is SQVTM and CDR2 is ANQGSEA. This CDR3 contains 13 residues. The CDR3 loop reads CSAETRNTGELFF. CDR3 nucleotides: TGCAGCGCCGAGACACGGAACACCGGGGAGCTGTTTTTT.

This rearrangement joins TRBV27 to TRBJ1-5; 7 bases are shared with TRBD1. Germline CDR1 is MNHEY and CDR2 is SMNVEV (reference sequence). V trimming: 2 bases; J trimming: 4 bases; junction bases outside the gene matches: 11. The CDR3 sequence is 17 residues long. CDR3 sequence (DNA): TGTGCCAGCAGTTTACAGGGGGTGGGGGCCTGGAATCAGCCCCAGCATTTT. It specifies CASSLQGVGAWNQPQHF.

This clonotype was seen repeatedly, ten times or more. At one boundary the junction diverges from the germline segment, which might be a read error. The CDR3 loop reads CASSLSLSTEAFF. CDR3 bases: TGTGCTAGCAGCTTAAGTTTGAGCACTGAAGCTTTCTTT. The chain has TRBV7-7 and TRBJ1-1; unclear D gene. The CDR3 runs 13 residues. The germline V gene has CDR1 SSHAT and CDR2 FNYEAQ (reference sequence).

This clonotype was found many times. The CDR3 region is CASSPPGDEQYF. In DNA, the CDR3 is TGTGCCAGCAGCCCACCAGGGGACGAGCAGTACTTC. V is TRBV18 and J is TRBJ2-7, with D maybe TRBD1 (6 bases). Germline CDR1 and CDR2: KGHSH and LQKENI. V lost 8 bases and J lost 5, with 13 bases in between. This CDR3 contains 12 residues.

A remark on this clonotype: A much bigger clone sits one base away, suggesting this may be a read error. The chain combines TRBV14 with TRBJ2-3; no clear D. Looked up from germline, CDR1 is SGHDN and CDR2 is FVKESK. CDR3 length: 14 residues. The CDR3 protein is CVSSQDLGSDTQYF. As DNA, the CDR3 is TGTGTCAGCAGCCAAGATCTAGGGTCGGATACGCAGTATTTT.

This clonotype was detected only a few times. This chain connects TRBV20-1 to TRBJ2-5; no reliable D call. CDR3 length: 15 amino acids. Looked up from germline, CDR1 is DFQATT and CDR2 is SNEGSKA (reference sequence). V lost 0 bases, J lost 2 bases, and 13 bases lay in between. In DNA, the CDR3 is TGCAGTGCTAGAGACAGGACGGAGCCTCAAGAGACCCAGTACTTC. This translates into CSARDRTEPQETQYF.

This clonotype has a count of ten or more. The V gene is TRBV25-1, the J gene TRBJ2-1; D gene ambiguous. Germline CDR1 is MGHDK and CDR2 is SYGVNS. This CDR3 spans 16 amino acids. V lost 1 base, J lost 4 bases, and 14 bases lay in between. Here the CDR3 reads CASSESGPLTYNEQFF. The CDR3 nucleotides are TGTGCCAGCAGTGAATCCGGCCCACTGACTTACAATGAGCAGTTCTTC. Full variable domain (remainder filled in from reference TRBV25-1 and TRBJ2-1): EADIYQTPRYLVIGTGKKITLECSQTMGHDKMYWYQQDPGMELHLIHYSYGVNSTEKGDLSSESTVSRIRTEHFPLTLESARPSHTSQYLCASSESGPLTYNEQFFGPGTRLTVL.

The chain joins TRBV30 to TRBJ2-3; D unresolved. Germline V gives CDR1 GTSNPN, CDR2 SVGIG (reference sequence). The CDR3 consists of 13 residues. Trimming cost V 5 bases and J 1 base, with 10 bases left between them. The CDR3 is CAWGRTGTDTQYF. The CDR3 region has the DNA TGTGCCTGGGGCCGGACGGGCACAGATACGCAGTATTTT.

This chain uses TRBV6-5 with TRBJ2-1; either TRBD1 or TRBD2 may fit D (6 bases each). With 7 bases removed from V and 5 bases from J, the gap between germline ends came to 18 bases. CDR1 is MNHEY, CDR2 SVGAGI, per germline. The CDR3 consists of 15 residues. CDR3 region: CASIEKGGPDNEQFF. CDR3 nucleotides: TGTGCCAGCATCGAGAAGGGGGGCCCCGACAATGAGCAGTTCTTC.

About this clonotype itself: A much bigger clone sits one base away, suggesting this may be a read error. The rearrangement links TRBV4-1 to TRBJ2-5, with D possibly being TRBD2 (6 bases). The V end lost 0 bases, the J end lost 5 bases, and 16 bases lay between the germline ends. The CDR3 is 16 amino acids. Germline CDR1 is MGHRA and CDR2 is YSYEKL. CDR3 amino acids: CASSQEQRRGHETQYF. DNA of the CDR3: TGCGCCAGCAGCCAAGAGCAGCGGAGGGGCCATGAGACCCAGTACTTC.

This clonotype was detected only once. This sequence joins TRBV4-3 and TRBJ2-7, with 10 positions matching TRBD1. The CDR3 sequence is 16 residues long. The V segment lost 4 bases and the J segment 6 bases; nucleotides outside the gene matches: 12. The germline CDR1 and CDR2 sequences are LGHNA and YSLEER. CDR3 nucleotides: TGCGCCAGCAGCCTGGGGACAGGGGTAGGGGCCTGCGAGCAGTACTTC. Protein product: CASSLGTGVGACEQYF.

This clonotype has at least ten counts. V is TRBV29-1 and J is TRBJ1-1, with a possible D match to TRBD1 (6 bases). V was shortened by 0 bases and J by 0 bases, with 20 bases between the two germline ends. The CDR3 totals 18 residues. The germline V gene encodes CDR1 SQVTM and CDR2 ANQGSEA. The CDR3 DNA reads TGCAGCGTTGAAGATCCGGATGCGGGGGCGCGGGTGAACACTGAAGCTTTCTTT. Translated, it gives CSVEDPDAGARVNTEAFF.

In its sample, this clonotype was seen a few times. This chain connects TRBV4-3 to TRBJ1-4; perhaps TRBD1 as D (6 bases). V was pared by 0 bases and J by 4 bases, with 12 bases between. Germline values: CDR1 LGHNA, CDR2 YSLEER. The CDR3 contains 16 residues. The CDR3 protein is CASSQDQGMSNEKLFF. DNA for the CDR3: TGCGCCAGCAGCCAAGATCAGGGGATGAGTAATGAAAAACTGTTTTTT.